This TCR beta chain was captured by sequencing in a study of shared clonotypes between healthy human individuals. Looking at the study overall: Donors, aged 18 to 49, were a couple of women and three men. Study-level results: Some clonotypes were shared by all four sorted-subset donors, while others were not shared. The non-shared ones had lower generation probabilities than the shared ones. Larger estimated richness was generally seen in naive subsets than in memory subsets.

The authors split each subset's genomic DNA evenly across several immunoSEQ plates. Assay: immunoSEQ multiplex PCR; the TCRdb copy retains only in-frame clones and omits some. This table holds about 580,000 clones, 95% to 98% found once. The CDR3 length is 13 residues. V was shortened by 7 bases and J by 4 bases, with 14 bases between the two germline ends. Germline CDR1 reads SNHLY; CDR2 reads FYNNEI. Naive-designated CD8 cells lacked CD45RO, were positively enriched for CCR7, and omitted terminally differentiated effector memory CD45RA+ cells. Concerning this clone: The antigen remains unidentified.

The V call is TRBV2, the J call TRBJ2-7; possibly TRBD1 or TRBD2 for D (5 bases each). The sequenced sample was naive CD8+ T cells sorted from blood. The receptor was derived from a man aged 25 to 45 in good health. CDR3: CASNEGQGYEQYF. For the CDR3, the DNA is TGTGCCAGCAATGAGGGGCAAGGATACGAGCAGTACTTC.